These 21 T cell receptor beta chains came from one sample sequenced in a study of T cells after posttransplantation cyclophosphamide. Profiling relied on immunoSEQ multiplex PCR, and the TCRdb table lists in-frame clones only, not all of them. The sample is made up of roughly 15,000 clones, none counted only once. Cyclophosphamide on days +3 and +4 followed busulfan-fludarabine conditioning and a marrow graft. The sample in question was PBMCs, obtained 1162 days after allogeneic stem cell transplant with posttransplant cyclophosphamide. These receptors originate from a female patient aged 40-50 years who received an allogeneic stem cell transplant from a related donor, was CMV-positive, and had no GVHD. Some T cells may possibly be graft donor cells.

This clone came up many times. The genes are TRBV28 and TRBJ1-6; 7 bases align to TRBD1. V lost 2 bases to trimming and J lost 7 bases; unmatched junction nucleotides: 8. The CDR3 totals 16 residues. From germline, CDR1 is MDHEN and CDR2 SYDVKM. The CDR3 here is CASSLRQGLGNSPLHF. In nucleotides, the CDR3 is TGTGCCAGCAGTTTACGACAGGGTTTGGGAAATTCACCCCTCCACTTT.

This clone came up a few times. One junction end disagrees with the germline gene, perhaps due to a read error. V gene TRBV29-1 combines with J gene TRBJ1-4, with no clear D. In germline, CDR1 is SQVTM, CDR2 ANQGSEA. CDR3 length: 12 residues. Written as DNA, the CDR3 is TGCAGCGTGGCGGGTGCTAATGGAAAACTGTTTTTT. Translated: CSVAGANGKLFF.

This clone has a count of ten or more. V usage is TRBV7-2 and J usage is TRBJ1-3; maybe TRBD1 (5 bases). Germline CDR1 reads SGHTA; CDR2 reads FQGNSA. The germline V and J ends were trimmed by 6 bases and 0 bases, with 12 bases remaining between them. The CDR3 covers 15 residues. CDR3 protein: CASSWGLSSGNTIYF. The CDR3 region has the DNA TGTGCCAGCAGTTGGGGACTGAGCTCTGGAAACACCATATATTTT.

There are many counts of this clone. The CDR3 here is CASRQGLNQPQHF. In DNA, the CDR3 is TGTGCCAGCAGACAGGGCCTCAATCAGCCCCAGCATTTT. V is TRBV27 and J is TRBJ1-5, with a weak D call TRBD1 (6 bases). The CDR3 loop spans 13 amino acids. Germline V gives CDR1 MNHEY, CDR2 SMNVEV (reference sequence). The V and J ends lost 6 bases and 3 bases respectively, with 9 bases between them.

This clone has at least ten counts. The CDR3 region is CASSPTGQQETQYF. CDR3 DNA sequence: TGTGCCAGCTCACCGACAGGGCAACAAGAGACCCAGTACTTC. The V gene is TRBV18, the J gene TRBJ2-5; 7 nucleotides line up with TRBD1. Germline CDR1 reads KGHSH; CDR2 reads LQKENI. The trim removed 3 bases at V and 2 bases at J, leaving 3 bases unmatched. The CDR3 sequence is 14 residues long.

This clone occurred many times. This sequence joins TRBV7-6 and TRBJ1-6; no clear D. This CDR3 has 19 residues. Germline V gene sequence: CDR1 SGHVS, CDR2 FNYEAQ. V lost 0 bases and J 1 base, leaving 16 bases between the germline ends. The CDR3 loop reads CASSLASGRPGSYNSPLHF. The CDR3 region has the DNA TGTGCCAGCAGCTTAGCAAGCGGACGGCCAGGATCCTATAATTCACCCCTCCACTTT.

The sample holds many counts of this clone. The chain is built from TRBV10-3 and TRBJ2-3, with 7 bases aligning to TRBD2. Germline values: CDR1 ENHRY, CDR2 SYGVKD. Trimming took 6 bases from V and 2 from J; bases not matched to a gene: 5. The CDR3 is 14 residues long. CDR3 loop: CAIRAGSITDTQYF. As DNA, the CDR3 is TGTGCCATCAGAGCGGGATCGATCACAGATACGCAGTATTTT.

This clone was seen repeatedly, ten times or more. The rearrangement links TRBV6-5 to TRBJ2-5; TRBD2 aligns across 9 bases. After removal of 2 bases from V and 5 bases from J, the junction contained 6 bases not matched to a gene. This CDR3 is built from 15 residues. Germline V gene sequence: CDR1 MNHEY, CDR2 SVGAGI. CDR3 region: CASSYPAGGRETQYF. The CDR3 coding sequence is TGTGCCAGCAGTTACCCCGCGGGGGGGAGGGAGACCCAGTACTTC.

This clone came up many times. The J gene is TRBJ2-7, the V gene TRBV7-9; the D gene is possibly TRBD1 (5 bases). In germline, CDR1 is SEHNR, CDR2 FQNEAQ (reference sequence). CDR3 size: 13 residues. Trimming removed 5 bases from V and 2 bases from J, with 10 bases in between. The CDR3 DNA reads TGTGCCAGCAGCCCCAGGGATGCCTACGAGCAGTACTTC. Its translation is CASSPRDAYEQYF. The full variable domain, its missing parts supplied by reference TRBV7-9 and TRBJ2-7, is DTGVSQNPRHKITKRGQNVTFRCDPISEHNRLYWYRQTLGQGPEFLTYFQNEAQLEKSRLLSDRFSAERPKGSFSTLEIQRTEQGDSAMYLCASSPRDAYEQYFGPGTRLTVT.

Ten or more counts support this clone. J is TRBJ2-5 and V is TRBV5-5, with 7 bases that match TRBD1. This CDR3 contains 15 residues. Germline V gives CDR1 SGHKS, CDR2 YYEKEE (reference sequence). Trimming removed 0 bases from V and 2 bases from J; junction bases left unmatched: 4. CDR3 sequence: CASSLAGTEQETQYF. The DNA for the CDR3 is TGTGCCAGCAGCTTGGCCGGGACAGAGCAAGAGACCCAGTACTTC.

This clone showed up many times. V usage is TRBV13 and J usage is TRBJ1-2; 7 bases are a match to TRBD1. The CDR3 is made up of 15 amino acids. Germline trimming cut 3 bases from V and 7 bases from J; bases unmatched to any gene: 11. From germline, CDR1 is PRHDT and CDR2 FYEKMQ (reference sequence). CDR3 protein: CASSLGTGEGGGYTF. The DNA of the CDR3 is TGTGCCAGCAGCTTGGGAACAGGGGAAGGGGGTGGCTACACCTTC.

The table lists this clone with many counts. The same CDR3 is also encoded by other DNA sequences in this sample. V usage is TRBV11-3 and J usage is TRBJ1-1; D remains ambiguous. The CDR3 length is 13 residues. V was shortened by 5 bases and J by 1 base, with 8 bases between the two germline ends. Per germline, CDR1 SGHNT and CDR2 YENEEA. The CDR3 DNA is TGTGCCAGCAGCCTGGGAGGGAACACTGAAGCTTTCTTT. It codes for CASSLGGNTEAFF.

The J gene is TRBJ1-2, the V gene TRBV6-5; D call uncertain. The CDR3 is 14 residues long. The V end lost 6 bases, the J end lost 6 bases, and 17 bases lay between the germline ends. The germline V gene encodes CDR1 MNHEY and CDR2 SVGAGI. The CDR3 nucleotides read TGTGCCAGCAGCCTAGAGGGAGGGCCAAATGGCTACACCTTC. Translating it yields CASSLEGGPNGYTF.

The table lists this clone with many counts. The chain combines TRBV11-3 with TRBJ2-3; D unclear. Germline lookup yields CDR1 SGHNT and CDR2 YENEEA. This CDR3 is built from 13 residues. V lost 3 bases, J lost 6 bases, and 10 bases lay in between. This CDR3 reads CASSFRVGDTQYF. CDR3 bases: TGTGCCAGCAGCTTCCGGGTGGGTGATACGCAGTATTTT.

This chain links TRBV11-3 with TRBJ2-7; D not certain. This CDR3 contains 9 residues. The germline V and J ends were trimmed by 1 base and 12 bases, with 4 bases remaining between them. Germline loops: CDR1 SGHNT, CDR2 YENEEA. Here the CDR3 DNA reads TGTGCCAGCAGCTTAGCTTCGTACTTC. Protein sequence: CASSLASYF.

This clone has at least ten counts. This chain connects TRBV15 to TRBJ2-1; D is possibly TRBD1 (5 bases). This CDR3 comprises 15 residues. Germline CDR1 is LNHNV and CDR2 is YYDKDF (reference sequence). Trimming took 5 bases from V and 5 from J, leaving 16 bases between them. The CDR3 here is CATSHPQAGHNEQFF. CDR3 sequence (DNA): TGTGCCACCAGCCACCCACAGGCAGGTCACAATGAGCAGTTCTTC.

This clone was picked up a small number of times. The chain has TRBV7-2 and TRBJ2-7, with D possibly matching TRBD2 (5 bases). From germline, CDR1 is SGHTA and CDR2 FQGNSA. CDR3 length equals 16 residues. V was pared by 6 bases and J by 3 bases, with 21 bases between. CDR3 protein: CASSEAHTGINYEQYF. DNA of the CDR3: TGTGCCAGCAGTGAAGCGCACACGGGGATAAACTACGAGCAGTACTTC.

In its sample, this clone was seen a few times. This sequence joins TRBV15 and TRBJ1-2, with D unresolved. Per the germline V gene, CDR1 is LNHNV and CDR2 is YYDKDF (reference sequence). The CDR3 extends over 16 amino acids. Trimming left V 0 bases short and J 4 bases short, with 15 bases between. The CDR3 loop reads CATSRDLAADLYGYTF. CDR3 DNA: TGTGCCACCAGCAGAGATCTAGCCGCGGACCTCTATGGCTACACCTTC.

This clone was seen ten or more times. The rearrangement joins TRBV6-6 to TRBJ1-5; D gene unclear. Trimming cost V 10 bases and J 1 base, with 14 bases left between them. CDR1 and CDR2 from the germline V gene are MNHNY and SVGAGI (reference sequence). The CDR3 sequence is 14 residues long. The CDR3 sequence is CATQTSGSNQPQHF. DNA of the CDR3: TGTGCCACTCAAACCAGCGGGAGCAATCAGCCCCAGCATTTT.

This clone was seen ten or more times. The chain combines TRBV7-9 with TRBJ2-7; 8 bases map to TRBD1. CDR3 length: 16 amino acids. Germline CDR1 reads SEHNR; CDR2 reads FQNEAQ (reference sequence). Trimming cost V 5 bases and J 0 bases; bases outside gene matches: 9. CDR3 in amino acids: CASSPPDRGNSYEQYF. The DNA of the CDR3 is TGTGCCAGCAGCCCTCCCGACAGGGGAAACTCCTACGAGCAGTACTTC.

CDR3 region: CASSRSGDFFGTEAFF. The CDR3 bases are TGTGCCAGCAGCCGCAGTGGGGACTTCTTCGGGACTGAAGCTTTCTTT. J is TRBJ1-1 and V is TRBV5-6; D may be TRBD1 (5 bases). Germline values: CDR1 SGHDT, CDR2 YYEEEE. The length of the CDR3 is 16 residues. With 4 bases removed from V and 5 bases from J, the gap between germline ends came to 21 bases. Full variable domain (outside the CDR3, taken from reference TRBV5-6 and TRBJ1-1): DAGVTQSPTHLIKTRGQQVTLRCSPKSGHDTVSWYQQALGQGPQFIFQYYEEEERQRGNFPDRFSGHQFPNYSSELNVNALLLGDSALYLCASSRSGDFFGTEAFFGQGTRLTVV.